Listed here is a single T cell receptor (beta chain). The target antigen is unknown. V dropped 3 bases and J dropped 5; count of bases not matched to a gene: 4. This CDR3 comprises 14 residues. From germline, CDR1 is MGHDK and CDR2 SYGVNS. Then a second PCR, running roughly 7 to 11 cycles, was carried out with a sample-barcoded 5' primer and a J-beta primer mix. The template-switch adaptor, which had 12 random nucleotides, put a tag on each cDNA molecule. Each CDR3 protein gets one entry after TCRdb re-called the 5' RACE reads with MiXCR. This table holds around 1,000,000 distinct CDR3 sequences, approximately 38% found once. This specimen comes from a study of blood T cells in healthy people across ages. In the study overall: There was about one barcoded beta molecule captured by template switching per two T cells.

Study results and limitations: Using unsorted PBMCs precluded a conclusive naive versus antigen-experienced comparison.

The sequence was collected from a man aged 18 to 30 in good health. The V gene is TRBV25-1, the J gene TRBJ2-3, with 8 bases lining up with TRBD1. The source material was blood. In DNA form, the CDR3 reads TGTGCCAGCAGTGACAGGGGGCAAGTAGATACGCAGTATTTT. This encodes CASSDRGQVDTQYF.